Shown below are 9 T cell receptor beta chains from a single sample sequenced in a study of CXCR3-negative and CXCR3-positive naive CD8 T cells. UMI-tagged TRB cDNA libraries were built via 5' RACE. TCRdb re-called the 5' RACE reads and shows each CDR3 protein once, DNA omitted. Its clone listing holds about 39,000 distinct CDR3 sequences. Sample: memory CD8+ T cells from blood. These receptors originate from a human donor in good health. Some clones in this sample may be carry-over from other donors' samples.

The V call is TRBV11-2, the J call TRBJ2-1; lacking DNA, the TRBD1 call made by TCRdb goes unchecked. The CDR3 has 16 amino acids. Per germline, CDR1 SGHAT and CDR2 FQNNGV. The CDR3 sequence: CASSLTGTGGNSEQFF.

The gene calls are TRBV4-2 and TRBJ2-3; no DNA is available, so the TRBD2 call from TCRdb remains unchecked. The CDR3 is 16 amino acids. Per germline, CDR1 LGHNA and CDR2 YNFKEQ. This chain's CDR3 is CASSQDSAGGPDTQYF.

The gene calls are TRBV18 and TRBJ2-7; the TCRdb D gene call, TRBD2, has no DNA to confirm it. Germline V gene lookup returns CDR1 KGHSH and CDR2 LQKENI. The CDR3 consists of 16 residues. Here the CDR3 reads CASSPPGLAASYEQYF.

The V gene is TRBV6-5, the J gene TRBJ1-5. CDR1 is MNHEY, CDR2 SVGAGI, per germline. The CDR3 spans 14 residues. The CDR3 protein is CASSYKGWGQPQHF.

The rearrangement joins TRBV6-6 to TRBJ2-1. Germline V gene data show CDR1 as MNHNY and CDR2 as SVGAGI (reference sequence). This CDR3 spans 19 amino acids. The CDR3 spells CASSYSGLALGGSYNEQFF.

The V and J genes are TRBV27 and TRBJ2-7; TCRdb reports TRBD2, a call that lacks DNA to check it against. This CDR3 contains 14 residues. CDR1 MNHEY and CDR2 SMNVEV come from the germline V gene (reference sequence). CDR3 in amino acids: CASSILDSTYEQYF.

V is TRBV27 and J is TRBJ2-1; with no DNA, the TCRdb D assignment of TRBD1 cannot be verified. Germline CDR1 MNHEY, CDR2 SMNVEV (reference sequence). The CDR3 runs 13 residues. The CDR3 loop reads CASSDPYGNEQFF.

CDR3 sequence: CASSEGQYSNQPQHF. The genes are TRBV7-6 and TRBJ1-5; TCRdb indicates TRBD1, and absent DNA this call remains unverified. Germline V gene sequence: CDR1 SGHVS, CDR2 FNYEAQ. This CDR3 has 15 amino acids.

The chain is built from TRBV6-5 and TRBJ2-7. Germline values: CDR1 MNHEY, CDR2 SVGAGI. The CDR3 runs to 14 residues. The CDR3 protein is CASSPRPFTYEQYF.